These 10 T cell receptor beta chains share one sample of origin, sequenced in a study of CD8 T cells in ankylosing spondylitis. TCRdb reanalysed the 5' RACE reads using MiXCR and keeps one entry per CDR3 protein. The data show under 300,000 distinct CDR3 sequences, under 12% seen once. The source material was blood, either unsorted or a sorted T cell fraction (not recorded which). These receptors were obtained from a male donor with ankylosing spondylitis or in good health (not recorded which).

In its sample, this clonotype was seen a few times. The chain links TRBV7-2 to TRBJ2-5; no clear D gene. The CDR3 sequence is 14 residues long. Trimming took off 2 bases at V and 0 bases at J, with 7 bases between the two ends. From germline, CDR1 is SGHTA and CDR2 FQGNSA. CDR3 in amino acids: CASSLYTYQETQYF. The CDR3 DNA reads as TGTGCCAGCAGCTTATACACCTACCAAGAGACCCAGTACTTC.

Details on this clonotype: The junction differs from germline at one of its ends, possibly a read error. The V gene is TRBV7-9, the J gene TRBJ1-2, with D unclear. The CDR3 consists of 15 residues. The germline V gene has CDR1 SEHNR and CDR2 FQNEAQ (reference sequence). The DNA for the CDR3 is TGTACCAGCAGCTTAGCGGAGCTCAACAGCGGTGGCTACACCTTC. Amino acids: CTSSLAELNSGGYTF.

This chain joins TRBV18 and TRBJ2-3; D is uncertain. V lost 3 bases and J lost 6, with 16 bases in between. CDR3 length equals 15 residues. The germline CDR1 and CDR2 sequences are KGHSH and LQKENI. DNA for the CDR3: TGTGCCAGCTCACCGGGTGCCGAGTCTCTGGATACGCAGTATTTT. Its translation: CASSPGAESLDTQYF.

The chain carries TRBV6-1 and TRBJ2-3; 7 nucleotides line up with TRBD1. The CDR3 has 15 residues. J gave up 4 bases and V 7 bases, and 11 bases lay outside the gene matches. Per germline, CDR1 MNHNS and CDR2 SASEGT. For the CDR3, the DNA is TGTGCCAGCACCGTGGTGGCAGGGGGAGCAGATACGCAGTATTTT. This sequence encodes CASTVVAGGADTQYF.

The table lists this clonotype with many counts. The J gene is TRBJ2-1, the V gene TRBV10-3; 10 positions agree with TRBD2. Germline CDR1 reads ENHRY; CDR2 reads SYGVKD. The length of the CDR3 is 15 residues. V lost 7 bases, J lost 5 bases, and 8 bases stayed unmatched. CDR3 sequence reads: CAITLGLAENNEQFF. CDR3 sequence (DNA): TGTGCCATCACCCTAGGACTAGCGGAAAACAATGAGCAGTTCTTC.

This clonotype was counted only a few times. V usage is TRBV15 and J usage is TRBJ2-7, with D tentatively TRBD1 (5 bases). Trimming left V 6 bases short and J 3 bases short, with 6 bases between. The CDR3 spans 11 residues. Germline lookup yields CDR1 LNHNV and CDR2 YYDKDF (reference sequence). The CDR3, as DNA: TGTGCCACCAGTGACAGCTACGAGCAGTACTTC. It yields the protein CATSDSYEQYF.

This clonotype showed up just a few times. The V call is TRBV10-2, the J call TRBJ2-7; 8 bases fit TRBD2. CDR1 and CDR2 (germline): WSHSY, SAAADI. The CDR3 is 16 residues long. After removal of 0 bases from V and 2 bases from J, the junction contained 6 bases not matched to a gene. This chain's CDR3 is CASSESAIAGPYEQYF. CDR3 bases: TGCGCCAGCAGTGAGTCGGCGATAGCGGGGCCCTACGAGCAGTACTTC.

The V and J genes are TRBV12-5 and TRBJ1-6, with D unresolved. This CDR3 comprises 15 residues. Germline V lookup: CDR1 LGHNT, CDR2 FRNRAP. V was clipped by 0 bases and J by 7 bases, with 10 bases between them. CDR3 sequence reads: CASGLVNVGNSPLHF. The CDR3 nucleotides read TGTGCTAGTGGTTTGGTAAACGTGGGGAATTCACCCCTCCACTTT. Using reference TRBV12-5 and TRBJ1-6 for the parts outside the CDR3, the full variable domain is DARVTQTPRHKVTEMGQEVTMRCQPILGHNTVFWYRQTMMQGLELLAYFRNRAPLDDSGMPKDRFSAEMPDATLATLKIQPSEPRDSAVYFCASGLVNVGNSPLHFGNGTRLTVT.

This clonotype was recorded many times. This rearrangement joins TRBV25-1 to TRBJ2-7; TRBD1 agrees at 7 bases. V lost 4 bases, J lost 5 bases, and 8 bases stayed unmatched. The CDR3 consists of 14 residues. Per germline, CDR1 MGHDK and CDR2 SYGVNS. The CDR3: CASSGTGGRNEQYF. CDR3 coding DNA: TGTGCCAGCAGTGGGACAGGTGGAAGGAACGAGCAGTACTTC.

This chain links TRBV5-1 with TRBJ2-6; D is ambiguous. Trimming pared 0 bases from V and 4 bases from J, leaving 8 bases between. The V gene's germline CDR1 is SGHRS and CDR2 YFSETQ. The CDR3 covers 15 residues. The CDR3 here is CASSLALAGANVLTF. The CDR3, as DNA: TGCGCCAGCAGCTTGGCTTTGGCGGGGGCCAACGTCCTGACTTTC.